A single TCR beta chain is shown here with its context. Its antigen is still unknown. Patients who had autoimmune disease history or got systemic immunosuppression were left out. At baseline, cycle 4 day 1, and cycle 7 day 1, blood was sampled. The sample belongs to a study of OX40 agonist ivuxolimab in advanced cancers. Study-wide context: The study enrolled dose-escalation patients with hepatocellular carcinoma, melanoma, renal cell or head and neck cancer.

V dropped 5 bases and J dropped 1; count of bases not matched to a gene: 23. The V gene's germline CDR1 is MDHEN and CDR2 SYDVKM. The CDR3 runs 21 residues. Study-wide points: Clonal expansion from baseline to week 6 occurred in both CD4+ and CD8+ T cells.

Sequenced by immunoSEQ multiplex PCR; TCRdb stores in-frame clones only, minus some. Here the sample spans tens of thousands of clones, approximately 90% being singletons. The rearrangement uses TRBV28 and TRBJ2-5, with TRBD2 matching over 9 bases. The clonotype comes from an adult with an advanced solid tumor such as melanoma, head and neck, liver or kidney cancer. Source: CD4+ or CD8+ T cells sorted from blood, taken in a trial of the OX40 agonist ivuxolimab. For the CDR3, the DNA is TGTGCCAGCAGTCTTCCACGGCCGGACTTCTACCTAGCGGGGTCCCAAGAGACCCAGTACTTC. As protein: CASSLPRPDFYLAGSQETQYF. Full variable domain (missing parts from reference TRBV28 and TRBJ2-5): DVKVTQSSRYLVKRTGEKVFLECVQDMDHENMFWYRQDPGLGLRLIYFSYDVKMKEKGDIPEGYSVSREKKERFSLILESASTNQTSMYLCASSLPRPDFYLAGSQETQYFGPGTRLLVL.